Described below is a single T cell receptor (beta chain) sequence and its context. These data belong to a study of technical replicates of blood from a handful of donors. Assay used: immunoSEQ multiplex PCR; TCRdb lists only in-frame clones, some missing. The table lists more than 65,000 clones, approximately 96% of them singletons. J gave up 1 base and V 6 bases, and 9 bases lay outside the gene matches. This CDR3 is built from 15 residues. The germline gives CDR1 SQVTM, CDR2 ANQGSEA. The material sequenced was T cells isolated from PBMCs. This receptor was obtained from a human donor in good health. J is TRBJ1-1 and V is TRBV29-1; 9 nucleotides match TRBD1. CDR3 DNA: TGCAGCGTCTCACAGGGGGCCAGGGGGAACACTGAAGCTTTCTTT. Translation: CSVSQGARGNTEAFF.